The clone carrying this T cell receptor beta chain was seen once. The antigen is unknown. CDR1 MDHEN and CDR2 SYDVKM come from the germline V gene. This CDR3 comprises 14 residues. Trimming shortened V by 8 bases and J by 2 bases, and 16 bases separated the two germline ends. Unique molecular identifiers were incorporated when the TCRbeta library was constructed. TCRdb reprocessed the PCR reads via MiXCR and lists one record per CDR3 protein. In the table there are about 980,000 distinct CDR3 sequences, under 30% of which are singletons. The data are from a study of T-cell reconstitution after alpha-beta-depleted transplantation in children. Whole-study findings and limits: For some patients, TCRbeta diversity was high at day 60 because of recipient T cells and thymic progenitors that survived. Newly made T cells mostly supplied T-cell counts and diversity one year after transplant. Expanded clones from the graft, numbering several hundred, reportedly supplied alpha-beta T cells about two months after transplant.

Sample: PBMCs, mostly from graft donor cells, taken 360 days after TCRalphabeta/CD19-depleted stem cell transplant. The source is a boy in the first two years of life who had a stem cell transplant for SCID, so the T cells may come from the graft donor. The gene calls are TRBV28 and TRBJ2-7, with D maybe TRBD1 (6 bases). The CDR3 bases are TGTGCCAGCGGCCCCTCAGGGGTTCCCTACGAGCAGTACTTC. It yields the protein CASGPSGVPYEQYF.